The T cell receptor (beta chain) under discussion was sequenced for a study of neurological immune-mediated disorders. V lost 6 bases and J lost 10, with 13 bases in between. This CDR3 comprises 12 residues. This clonotype was counted many times. The unsorted libraries originated from 2 million PBMCs that had been stored at -80 C. The method for making cDNA was 5'RACE, and it used 10-nucleotide random UMIs. One entry per CDR3 protein, called by TCRdb with MiXCR from the 5' RACE reads. The table has 65,000 to 95,000 distinct CDR3 sequences, approximately 5% seen once; the top ten hold 2% to 2.5%. What was sequenced was PBMCs. This TCR was sampled from a woman in her 30s with multiple sclerosis. The rearrangement links TRBV12-3 or TRBV12-4 to TRBJ2-1; D is perhaps TRBD1 (5 bases). CDR3 residues: CASSKPGNEQFF. DNA of the CDR3: TGTGCCAGCAGCAAGCCAGGGAACGAGCAGTTCTTC.